These T cell receptor beta chains were read from a single sample in a study of blood T cell repertoires in COVID-19. Measured with immunoSEQ multiplex PCR; TCRdb has only the in-frame clones, and not every one. The repertoire holds about 200,000 clones, with around 80% as singletons. Sequencing was performed on peripheral blood. Receptors were obtained from a human donor in a cohort sampled during active COVID-19. Each CDR3 is given with its conserved first and last residue. D genes are given only for firm matches. Expanded clones are given a class, and other clones once, few, many or no size at all.

clone size: few
D gene: -
J gene: TRBJ1-1
V gene: TRBV19
CDR3 protein: CASSISGTEKAFF
CDR3 DNA: TGTGCCAGTAGTATAAGCGGCACGGAAAAAGCTTTCTTT

clone size: -
D gene: -
J gene: TRBJ1-5
V gene: TRBV28
CDR3 protein: CASSTPHLRVDQPQHF
CDR3 DNA: TGTGCCAGCAGTACCCCTCATCTCAGGGTTGATCAGCCCCAGCATTTT

clone size: -
D gene: TRBD2
J gene: TRBJ2-1
V gene: TRBV19
CDR3 protein: CASISHSGSRYEQFF
CDR3 DNA: TGTGCCAGTATTAGCCATAGCGGGAGTCGGTATGAGCAGTTCTTC

clone size: -
D gene: TRBD1
J gene: TRBJ2-7
V gene: TRBV19
CDR3 protein: CASTPGTGVREQYF
CDR3 DNA: TGTGCCAGTACCCCCGGGACAGGGGTTCGGGAGCAGTACTTC

clone size: -
D gene: TRBD2
J gene: TRBJ2-2
V gene: TRBV2
CDR3 protein: CASSGTSGTINTGELFF
CDR3 DNA: TGTGCCAGCAGTGGTACTAGCGGGACGATAAACACCGGGGAGCTGTTTTTT

clone size: -
D gene: -
J gene: TRBJ2-7
V gene: TRBV18
CDR3 protein: CASSDLYGQYF
CDR3 DNA: TGTGCCAGCTCGGACTTGTATGGGCAGTACTTC

clone size: -
D gene: TRBD2
J gene: TRBJ2-2
V gene: TRBV19
CDR3 protein: CASNSASGRRTGELFF
CDR3 DNA: TGTGCCAGTAATTCCGCTAGCGGGAGGCGAACCGGGGAGCTGTTTTTT

clone size: -
D gene: -
J gene: TRBJ2-2
V gene: TRBV19
CDR3 protein: CASSILTRNTGELFF
CDR3 DNA: TGTGCCAGTAGTATATTAACCAGGAACACCGGGGAGCTGTTTTTT

clone size: few
D gene: -
J gene: TRBJ2-3
V gene: TRBV7-9
CDR3 protein: CASSPRGTPNTDTQYF
CDR3 DNA: TGTGCCAGCAGCCCTAGGGGTACCCCTAACACAGATACGCAGTATTTT

clone size: -
D gene: -
J gene: TRBJ2-1
V gene: TRBV29-1
CDR3 protein: CSVETSSNEQFF
CDR3 DNA: TGCAGCGTTGAAACTAGCAGCAATGAGCAGTTCTTC

clone size: -
D gene: TRBD1
J gene: TRBJ1-1
V gene: TRBV28
CDR3 protein: CASRPGQPNTEAFF
CDR3 DNA: TGTGCCAGCAGGCCGGGACAGCCGAACACTGAAGCTTTCTTT

clone size: -
D gene: -
J gene: TRBJ2-6
V gene: TRBV4-3
CDR3 protein: CASSQVTAFSGANVLTF
CDR3 DNA: TGCGCCAGCAGCCAAGTGACAGCGTTCTCTGGGGCCAACGTCCTGACTTTC

clone size: -
D gene: TRBD2
J gene: TRBJ2-7
V gene: TRBV7-2
CDR3 protein: CASSLVRGGRFGEQYF
CDR3 DNA: TGTGCCAGCAGCTTAGTACGCGGCGGGAGATTTGGGGAGCAGTACTTC

clone size: -
D gene: -
J gene: TRBJ1-1
V gene: TRBV5-6
CDR3 protein: CASSKKAGNTEAFF
CDR3 DNA: TGTGCCAGCAGCAAAAAGGCGGGGAACACTGAAGCTTTCTTT

clone size: -
D gene: TRBD1
J gene: TRBJ1-1
V gene: TRBV28
CDR3 protein: CASSLPGQGNTEAFF
CDR3 DNA: TGTGCCAGCAGTTTGCCAGGACAGGGGAACACTGAAGCTTTCTTT

clone size: -
D gene: -
J gene: TRBJ1-6
V gene: TRBV6-5
CDR3 protein: CASSSRVTNSPLHF
CDR3 DNA: TGTGCCAGCAGTTCCCGGGTCACTAATTCACCCCTCCACTTT

clone size: -
D gene: TRBD1
J gene: TRBJ1-2
V gene: TRBV29-1
CDR3 protein: CSALTGANGYTF
CDR3 DNA: TGCAGCGCACTGACAGGGGCCAACGGCTACACCTTC

clone size: -
D gene: -
J gene: TRBJ2-7
V gene: TRBV7-9
CDR3 protein: CASRSSYEQYF
CDR3 DNA: TGTGCCAGCAGGTCGAGTTACGAGCAGTACTTC

clone size: once
D gene: -
J gene: TRBJ1-2
V gene: TRBV4-3
CDR3 protein: CASSQDLQGGGYTF
CDR3 DNA: TGCGCCAGCAGCCAAGATCTACAGGGTGGTGGCTACACCTTC

clone size: medium-sized
D gene: -
J gene: TRBJ2-7
V gene: TRBV27
CDR3 protein: CASSFDSYEQYF
CDR3 DNA: TGTGCCAGCAGTTTCGACAGCTACGAGCAGTACTTC

clone size: -
D gene: -
J gene: TRBJ2-7
V gene: TRBV10-3
CDR3 protein: CAISTPGSYEQYF
CDR3 DNA: TGTGCCATCAGTACTCCCGGCTCCTACGAGCAGTACTTC

clone size: -
D gene: TRBD1
J gene: TRBJ1-1
V gene: TRBV24-1
CDR3 protein: CATSDSKQGANTEAFF
CDR3 DNA: TGTGCCACCAGTGATTCTAAACAGGGGGCGAACACTGAAGCTTTCTTT

clone size: -
D gene: -
J gene: TRBJ2-1
V gene: TRBV6-6
CDR3 protein: CASTNGLVDEQFF
CDR3 DNA: TGTGCCAGCACCAACGGGTTGGTGGATGAGCAGTTCTTC

clone size: -
D gene: TRBD1
J gene: TRBJ2-2
V gene: TRBV24-1
CDR3 protein: CATSDFETGLTGELFF
CDR3 DNA: TGTGCCACCAGTGATTTTGAGACAGGGTTAACCGGGGAGCTGTTTTTT

clone size: -
D gene: TRBD1
J gene: TRBJ2-6
V gene: TRBV28
CDR3 protein: CASSFRGSGANVLTF
CDR3 DNA: TGTGCCAGCAGTTTCAGGGGGTCTGGGGCCAACGTCCTGACTTTC

clone size: -
D gene: -
J gene: TRBJ2-7
V gene: TRBV11-1
CDR3 protein: CASSLAVRTYEQYF
CDR3 DNA: TGTGCCAGCAGCTTGGCGGTCCGTACCTACGAGCAGTACTTC

clone size: -
D gene: -
J gene: TRBJ2-5
V gene: TRBV10-3
CDR3 protein: CAISERNRQETQYF
CDR3 DNA: TGTGCCATCAGTGAGAGAAACAGGCAAGAGACCCAGTACTTC

clone size: -
D gene: TRBD1
J gene: TRBJ2-7
V gene: TRBV5-1
CDR3 protein: CASSPGTGDYEQYF
CDR3 DNA: TGCGCCAGCAGTCCCGGGACAGGGGACTACGAGCAGTACTTC

clone size: -
D gene: TRBD1
J gene: TRBJ1-2
V gene: TRBV11-2
CDR3 protein: CASSWTGGSRGYTF
CDR3 DNA: TGTGCCAGCAGCTGGACAGGGGGCTCAAGGGGCTACACCTTC

clone size: few
D gene: -
J gene: TRBJ2-7
V gene: TRBV7-2
CDR3 protein: CASSLPTGSGEQYF
CDR3 DNA: TGTGCCAGCAGCTTACCCACAGGGAGTGGAGAGCAGTACTTC

clone size: -
D gene: TRBD2
J gene: TRBJ2-1
V gene: TRBV10-3
CDR3 protein: CAISESGSGRYNEQFF
CDR3 DNA: TGTGCCATCAGTGAGTCAGGTAGCGGGAGATACAATGAGCAGTTCTTC

clone size: -
D gene: -
J gene: TRBJ1-1
V gene: TRBV28
CDR3 protein: CASSFFGEKAFF
CDR3 DNA: TGTGCCAGCAGTTTTTTCGGGGAGAAAGCTTTCTTT

clone size: -
D gene: TRBD1
J gene: TRBJ2-7
V gene: TRBV6-6
CDR3 protein: CASTITGEPLNF
CDR3 DNA: TGTGCCAGCACTATAACAGGGGAACCCCTTAACTTC

clone size: -
D gene: TRBD2
J gene: TRBJ2-2
V gene: TRBV4-3
CDR3 protein: CASSHPGLASNTGELFF
CDR3 DNA: TGCGCCAGCAGCCACCCGGGACTAGCGTCGAACACCGGGGAGCTGTTTTTT

clone size: -
D gene: TRBD2
J gene: TRBJ2-1
V gene: TRBV28
CDR3 protein: CASSVALQGGGGLFF
CDR3 DNA: TGTGCCAGCAGCGTAGCCCTCCAAGGTGGGGGAGGGCTGTTCTTC

clone size: -
D gene: -
J gene: TRBJ2-1
V gene: TRBV7-9
CDR3 protein: CASSLARGNEQFF
CDR3 DNA: TGTGCCAGCAGCTTAGCGCGGGGCAATGAGCAGTTCTTC

clone size: -
D gene: TRBD1
J gene: TRBJ2-7
V gene: TRBV7-3
CDR3 protein: CASSLDRGRIYEQYF
CDR3 DNA: TGTGCCAGCAGCTTGGACAGGGGGCGCATATACGAGCAGTACTTC

clone size: -
D gene: -
J gene: TRBJ2-3
V gene: TRBV6-5
CDR3 protein: CASSWRGGADTQYF
CDR3 DNA: TGTGCCAGCAGTTGGCGGGGCGGGGCCGATACGCAGTATTTT

clone size: few
D gene: -
J gene: TRBJ1-2
V gene: TRBV29-1
CDR3 protein: CSVIVRGAGDYGYTF
CDR3 DNA: TGCAGCGTGATTGTCAGGGGCGCCGGGGACTATGGCTACACCTTC

clone size: -
D gene: TRBD1
J gene: TRBJ1-6
V gene: TRBV6-5
CDR3 protein: CASSPLGQGKSPLHF
CDR3 DNA: TGTGCCAGCAGCCCCCTGGGACAGGGGAAATCACCCCTCCACTTT

clone size: -
D gene: -
J gene: TRBJ2-3
V gene: TRBV5-1
CDR3 protein: CASSDHRVVSTDTQYF
CDR3 DNA: TGCGCCAGCAGCGATCACAGGGTGGTCAGCACAGATACGCAGTATTTT

clone size: -
D gene: -
J gene: TRBJ2-7
V gene: TRBV4-1
CDR3 protein: CASSPGVGYGYEQYF
CDR3 DNA: TGCGCCAGCAGCCCAGGGGTCGGCTACGGGTACGAGCAGTACTTC

clone size: -
D gene: TRBD1
J gene: TRBJ2-7
V gene: TRBV7-2
CDR3 protein: CASSLGGRDRGISEQYF
CDR3 DNA: TGTGCCAGCAGCTTAGGGGGCCGGGACAGGGGTATAAGCGAGCAGTACTTC

clone size: -
D gene: TRBD1
J gene: TRBJ2-7
V gene: TRBV11-2
CDR3 protein: CASSPGTGGYEQYF
CDR3 DNA: TGTGCCAGCAGCCCGGGGACAGGGGGCTACGAGCAGTACTTC

clone size: once
D gene: TRBD2
J gene: TRBJ2-1
V gene: TRBV2
CDR3 protein: CASRGTSDVEQFF
CDR3 DNA: TGTGCCAGCAGAGGGACTAGCGACGTTGAGCAGTTCTTC

clone size: -
D gene: TRBD2
J gene: TRBJ2-6
V gene: TRBV7-3
CDR3 protein: CASSSFKGTSGSGANVLTF
CDR3 DNA: TGTGCCAGCAGCTCCTTCAAGGGGACTAGCGGGAGCGGGGCCAACGTCCTGACTTTC

clone size: -
D gene: TRBD1
J gene: TRBJ2-5
V gene: TRBV27
CDR3 protein: CASGFKGQGDQETQYF
CDR3 DNA: TGTGCCAGCGGATTCAAGGGACAGGGTGACCAAGAGACCCAGTACTTC

clone size: -
D gene: TRBD2
J gene: TRBJ2-7
V gene: TRBV27
CDR3 protein: CASSPPRVAGDSYEQYF
CDR3 DNA: TGTGCCAGCAGTCCCCCCCGGGTAGCGGGAGACTCCTACGAGCAGTACTTC

clone size: -
D gene: -
J gene: TRBJ2-7
V gene: TRBV9
CDR3 protein: CASSVGGESSYEQYF
CDR3 DNA: TGTGCCAGCAGCGTAGGGGGGGAGAGTAGCTACGAGCAGTACTTC

clone size: -
D gene: TRBD1
J gene: TRBJ2-5
V gene: TRBV3-1/TRBV3-2
CDR3 protein: CASSQASSGTGRETQYF
CDR3 DNA: TGTGCCAGCAGCCAAGCCTCCTCCGGGACAGGGAGGGAGACCCAGTACTTC

clone size: once
D gene: -
J gene: TRBJ1-4
V gene: TRBV27
CDR3 protein: CASSLSGIGQWSNEKLFF
CDR3 DNA: TGTGCCAGCAGTTTATCAGGAATTGGGCAGTGGTCTAATGAAAAACTGTTTTTT

clone size: -
D gene: TRBD2
J gene: TRBJ2-1
V gene: TRBV28
CDR3 protein: CASSSPGLGAHNEQFF
CDR3 DNA: TGTGCCAGCAGTTCGCCGGGACTAGGGGCCCACAATGAGCAGTTCTTC

clone size: -
D gene: TRBD1
J gene: TRBJ1-2
V gene: TRBV11-2
CDR3 protein: CASSLTRQGRVGYTF
CDR3 DNA: TGTGCCAGCAGCTTAACCCGACAGGGGAGGGTTGGCTACACCTTC

clone size: -
D gene: TRBD2
J gene: TRBJ2-7
V gene: TRBV6-2/TRBV6-3
CDR3 protein: CASSYSISGRWTYEQYF
CDR3 DNA: TGTGCCAGCAGTTACTCGATAAGCGGGAGATGGACCTACGAGCAGTACTTC